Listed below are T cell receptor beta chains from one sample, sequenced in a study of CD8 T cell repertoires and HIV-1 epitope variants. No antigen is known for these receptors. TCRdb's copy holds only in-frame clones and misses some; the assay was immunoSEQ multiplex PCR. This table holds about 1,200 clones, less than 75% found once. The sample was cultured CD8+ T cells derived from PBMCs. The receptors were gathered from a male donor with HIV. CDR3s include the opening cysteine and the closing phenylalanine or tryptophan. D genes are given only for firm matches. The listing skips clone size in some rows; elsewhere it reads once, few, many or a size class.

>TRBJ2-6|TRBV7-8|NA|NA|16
CASSHYPQSRANVLTF
TGTGCCAGCAGCCACTACCCACAAAGTCGTGCCAACGTCCTGACTTTC
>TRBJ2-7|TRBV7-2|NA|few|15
CASSLGTLSSYEQYF
TGTGCCAGCAGCTTAGGGACATTGAGCTCCTACGAGCAGTACTTC
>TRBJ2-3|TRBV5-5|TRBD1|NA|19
CASSLLPGQGAESTDTQYF
TGTGCCAGCAGTCTTCTTCCCGGTCAGGGGGCGGAAAGCACAGATACGCAGTATTTT
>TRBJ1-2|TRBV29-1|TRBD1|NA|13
CSVRSPRGHGYTF
TGCAGCGTTAGGTCCCCTAGGGGGCATGGCTACACCTTC
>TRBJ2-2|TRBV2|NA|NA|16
CASSEGRRRDTGELFF
TGTGCCAGCAGTGAAGGCCGGAGGAGGGACACCGGGGAGCTGTTTTTT
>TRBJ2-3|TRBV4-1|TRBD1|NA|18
CASSPPPPPGQGTDTQYF
TGCGCCAGCAGCCCACCCCCTCCCCCGGGACAGGGTACAGATACGCAGTATTTT
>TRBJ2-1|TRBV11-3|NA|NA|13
CASSFRSYNEQFF
TGTGCCAGCAGTTTCCGGTCGTACAATGAGCAGTTCTTC
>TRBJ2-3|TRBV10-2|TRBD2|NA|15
CASSETLAGTDTQYF
TGCGCCAGCAGTGAAACGCTAGCGGGGACAGATACGCAGTATTTT
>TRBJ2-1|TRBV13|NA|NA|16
CASSRGRSSSYNEQFF
TGTGCCAGCAGTCGGGGACGGTCGAGCTCCTACAATGAGCAGTTCTTC
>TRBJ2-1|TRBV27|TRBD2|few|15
CASSLLGLGTNEQFF
TGTGCCAGCAGTTTATTGGGACTAGGTACCAATGAGCAGTTCTTC
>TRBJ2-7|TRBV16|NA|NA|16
CASSPPVEGAGYEQYF
TGTGCCAGCAGCCCCCCGGTAGAAGGCGCAGGCTACGAGCAGTACTTC
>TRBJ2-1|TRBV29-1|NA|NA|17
CSVEDVFGGASYNEQFF
TGCAGCGTTGAAGATGTTTTCGGGGGTGCGTCCTACAATGAGCAGTTCTTC
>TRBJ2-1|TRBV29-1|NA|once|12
CSVLQRANEQFF
TGCAGCGTCCTCCAAAGGGCCAATGAGCAGTTCTTC
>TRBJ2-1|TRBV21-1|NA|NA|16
CATTTTAGGTDNEQFF
TGTGCCACCACTACCACGGCAGGGGGTACGGACAATGAGCAGTTCTTC
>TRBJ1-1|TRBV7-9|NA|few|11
CASREGDRAFF
TGTGCCAGCAGGGAGGGAGACAGGGCTTTCTTT
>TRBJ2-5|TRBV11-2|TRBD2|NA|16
CASSRTSGSLEETQYF
TGTGCCAGCAGCCGGACTAGCGGGAGTTTAGAAGAGACCCAGTACTTC
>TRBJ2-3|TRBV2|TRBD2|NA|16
CASIGLAGVGTDTQYF
TGTGCCAGCATTGGGCTAGCGGGGGTAGGCACAGATACGCAGTATTTT
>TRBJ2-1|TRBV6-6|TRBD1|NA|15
CASSYRQGEYNEQFF
TGTGCCAGCAGTTACCGACAGGGCGAATACAATGAGCAGTTCTTC
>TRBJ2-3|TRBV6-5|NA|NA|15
CASSYRRQLGDTQYF
TGTGCCAGCAGTTACCGTCGTCAGTTGGGGGATACGCAGTATTTT
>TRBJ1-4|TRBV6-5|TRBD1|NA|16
CASSYGQGGSNEKLFF
TGTGCCAGCAGTTACGGACAGGGAGGTTCGAATGAAAAACTGTTTTTT
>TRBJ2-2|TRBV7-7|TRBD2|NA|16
CASSSFPGGNTGELFF
TGTGCCAGCAGCTCTTTTCCGGGGGGGAACACCGGGGAGCTGTTTTTT
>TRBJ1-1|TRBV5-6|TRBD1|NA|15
CASSSTGEVSTEAFF
TGTGCCAGCAGCTCGACAGGGGAAGTAAGCACTGAAGCTTTCTTT
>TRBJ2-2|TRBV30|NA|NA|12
CAWSYGVGELFF
TGTGCCTGGTCATATGGCGTCGGGGAGCTGTTTTTT
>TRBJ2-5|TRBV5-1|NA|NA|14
CASSLDLFEETQYF
TGCGCCAGCAGCTTGGATCTGTTTGAAGAGACCCAGTACTTC
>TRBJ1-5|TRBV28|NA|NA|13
CASSFGGDQPQHF
TGTGCCAGCAGTTTCGGGGGGGATCAGCCCCAGCATTTT
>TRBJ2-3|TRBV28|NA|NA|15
CASRRGTYYTDTQYF
TGTGCCAGCAGACGCGGGACTTACTACACAGATACGCAGTATTTT
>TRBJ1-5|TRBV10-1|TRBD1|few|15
CGRRTGFAHNQPQHF
TGCGGCCGGAGGACAGGTTTCGCCCATAATCAGCCCCAGCATTTT
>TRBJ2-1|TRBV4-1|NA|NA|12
CASSQDGRDSLF
TGCGCCAGCAGCCAAGATGGCCGGGATTCGCTCTTC
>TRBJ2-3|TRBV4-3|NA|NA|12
CASSQDTDTQYF
TGCGCCAGCAGCCAAGACACAGATACGCAGTATTTT
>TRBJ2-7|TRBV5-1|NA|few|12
CASRSDSYEQYF
TGCGCCAGCCGATCCGACAGCTACGAGCAGTACTTC
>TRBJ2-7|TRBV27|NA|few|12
CASSLGGSEQYF
TGTGCCAGCAGTTTAGGGGGTAGCGAGCAGTACTTC
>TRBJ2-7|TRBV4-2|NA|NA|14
CASSPTGGRDEQYF
TGTGCCAGCAGCCCTACAGGCGGGCGGGACGAGCAGTACTTC
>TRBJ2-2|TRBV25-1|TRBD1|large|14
CASSDGTATGELFF
TGTGCCAGCAGTGACGGGACAGCCACCGGGGAGCTGTTTTTT
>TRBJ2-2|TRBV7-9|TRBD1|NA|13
CASSYRGTGELFF
TGTGCCAGCAGCTACAGGGGAACCGGGGAGCTGTTTTTT
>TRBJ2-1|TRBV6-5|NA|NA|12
CASSLGGGGQFF
TGTGCCAGCAGTTTAGGAGGGGGGGGGCAGTTCTTC
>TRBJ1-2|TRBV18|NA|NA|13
CASSWDTSYGYTF
TGTGCCAGCTCATGGGACACGAGCTATGGCTACACCTTC
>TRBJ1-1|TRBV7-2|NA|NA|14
CASSPAGVGTEAFF
TGTGCCAGCAGCCCCGCGGGGGTTGGCACTGAAGCTTTCTTT
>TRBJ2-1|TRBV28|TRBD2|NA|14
CASLTSGGWNEQFF
TGTGCCAGCCTCACTAGCGGGGGATGGAATGAGCAGTTCTTC
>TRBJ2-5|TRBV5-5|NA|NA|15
CASSSAGIDQETQYF
TGTGCCAGCAGCTCCGCCGGGATAGATCAAGAGACCCAGTACTTC
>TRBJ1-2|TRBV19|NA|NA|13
CASSIDHRAGYTF
TGTGCCAGTAGTATAGATCACAGGGCCGGCTACACCTTC
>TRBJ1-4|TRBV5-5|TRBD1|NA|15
CASSPDRVPNEKLFF
TGTGCCAGCAGCCCGGACAGGGTACCTAATGAAAAACTGTTTTTT
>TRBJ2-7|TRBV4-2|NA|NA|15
CASSLGGQSSYEQYF
TGTGCCAGCAGCCTGGGTGGGCAGAGCTCCTACGAGCAGTACTTC
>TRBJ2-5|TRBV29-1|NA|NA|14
CSVEFGLEQETQYF
TGCAGCGTTGAATTCGGGCTCGAACAAGAGACCCAGTACTTC
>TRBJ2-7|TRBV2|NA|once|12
CASTASTYEQYF
TGTGCCAGCACGGCCAGCACCTACGAGCAGTACTTC
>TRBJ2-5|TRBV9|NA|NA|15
CASSVAAGLQETQYF
TGTGCCAGCAGCGTAGCTGCGGGGCTACAAGAGACCCAGTACTTC